This T cell receptor beta chain comes out of a study of cytomegalovirus exposure and HLA in healthy donors. Study-level findings and limits: Analysis was performed later, and it showed HLA-associated TCR beta chains to be more clonally expanded than equally common others. Researchers reported in a later analysis that a missense DCLRE1C variant was tied to TCR beta V- and J-gene trimming. Another analysis was done later, and it associated 16,951 TCR beta sequences with HLA alleles at 0.05 false discovery rate.

In the case of this clone: Its target is unknown.

Unmatched junction bases numbered 13, after V lost 5 bases and J lost 3 bases. The germline V gene encodes CDR1 SGHRS and CDR2 YFSETQ. There are 17 residues in the CDR3. A multiplex PCR was run with 60 Vbeta primers and 13 Jbeta primers. Here immunoSEQ multiplex PCR was the method, and the copy in TCRdb shows in-frame clones only, minus some. This table has about 140,000 clones, roughly 77% appearing once. This receptor was taken from a man in his forties in good health and CMV-seronegative. The sample consisted of PBMCs. The chain uses TRBV5-1 and TRBJ2-3; 9 nucleotides line up with TRBD2. The CDR3 region has the DNA TGCGCCAGCAGAAGGGGGCTGGTAGCGGGGGTAACAGATACGCAGTATTTT. Protein: CASRRGLVAGVTDTQYF.